The rows below give T cell receptor beta chains drawn from one sample of a study of cytotoxic CD8 clonotypes in ibrutinib-treated CLL. TCRdb's table, derived via immunoSEQ multiplex PCR, lists solely in-frame clones and lacks some. The data hold approximately 100,000 clones, with 50% to 65% observed a single time. The source was PBMCs, collected after 24 months of ibrutinib treatment. These receptor sequences come from a human donor with chronic lymphocytic leukemia. Both conserved end residues are part of each CDR3. A D gene is named only where the DNA matches it firmly. Some rows mark clone size as missing; the rest say once, few, many or name a class of expanded clone.

v_gene	abundance	j_gene	d_gene	CDR3nt	CDR3aa
TRBV30	-	TRBJ1-2	-	TGTGCCTGGAGTCCCCCCGGGACACTGAAGGATGGCTACACCTTC	CAWSPPGTLKDGYTF
TRBV5-1	few	TRBJ1-1	-	TGCGCCAGCAGCTCCCACCCGGGGGGGGACACTGAAGCTTTCTTT	CASSSHPGGDTEAFF
TRBV15	-	TRBJ2-3	-	TGTGCCACCAGCAGAGAGCCGGGGGCGATCACAGATACGCAGTATTTT	CATSREPGAITDTQYF
TRBV30	-	TRBJ2-5	-	TGTGCCTGGAGTGTCCAAGAGACCCAGTACTTC	CAWSVQETQYF
TRBV19	few	TRBJ2-7	-	TGTGCCAGTAGTATTTTAGCGGATCCTATACTCTACGAGCAGTACTTC	CASSILADPILYEQYF
TRBV6-1	-	TRBJ2-3	TRBD2	TGTGCCAGCAGTCCGACTAGCGGGGGACCAGATACGCAGTATTTT	CASSPTSGGPDTQYF
TRBV9	-	TRBJ2-3	-	TGTGCCAGCAGCGTAGGCCCAGGGGTGGACACAGATACGCAGTATTTT	CASSVGPGVDTDTQYF
TRBV30	-	TRBJ1-6	TRBD1	TGTGCCTTCGATACAGGGGCGAATTCACCCCTCCACTTT	CAFDTGANSPLHF
TRBV14	few	TRBJ2-3	-	TGTGCCAGCAGCCAGACTATTATTTCGGGGGATACGCAGTATTTT	CASSQTIISGDTQYF
TRBV4-2	-	TRBJ1-1	-	TGTGCCAGCAGCCAAGATGTACGTCTACTGAACACTGAAGCTTTCTTT	CASSQDVRLLNTEAFF
TRBV5-1	-	TRBJ1-2	-	TGCGCCAGCAGCCCACACACTGGTGGCTACACCTTC	CASSPHTGGYTF
TRBV19	-	TRBJ2-5	-	TGTGCCAGTAGTATTCTGGCAGGCCGTAAAGAGACCCAGTACTTC	CASSILAGRKETQYF
TRBV30	-	TRBJ2-1	TRBD1	TGTGCCTTAATCCGGGACAGGACGATCGATGAGCAGTTCTTC	CALIRDRTIDEQFF
TRBV6-6	-	TRBJ1-2	-	TGTGCCAGCAGTTGGGGAAGGGATGATGGCTACACCTTC	CASSWGRDDGYTF
TRBV30	few	TRBJ1-5	-	TGTGCCTGGAGTGTGTTTTCAGGGGATCAGCCCCAGCATTTT	CAWSVFSGDQPQHF
TRBV28	-	TRBJ1-2	TRBD1	TGTGCCAGCTTCAATACAGGGGAAGGCTACACCTTC	CASFNTGEGYTF
TRBV9	-	TRBJ2-3	-	TGTGCCAGCAGCGGGGATCGGGCAGATACGCAGTATTTT	CASSGDRADTQYF
TRBV11-3	-	TRBJ2-5	-	TGTGCCAGCAGCCTGGTTGGAGGGTCGGGGGAGACCCAGTACTTC	CASSLVGGSGETQYF
TRBV7-9	-	TRBJ1-5	-	TGTGCCAGCAGCCCGACAGGTAGTAGCAATCAGCCCCAGCATTTT	CASSPTGSSNQPQHF
TRBV4-1	-	TRBJ1-2	-	TGCGCCAGCAGCCAGCATGGACAGACCTATGGCTACACCTTC	CASSQHGQTYGYTF
TRBV28	-	TRBJ1-5	TRBD1	TGTGCCAGCAGTTACAGGGGGTCGGCAGAGCCCTACTCAGGCCCCCAGCATTTT	CASSYRGSAEPYSGPQHF
TRBV9	-	TRBJ1-1	-	TGTGCCAGCACCTTAGGGGCGGGGGGCGCAAAACTTGAAGCTTTCTTT	CASTLGAGGAKLEAFF
TRBV6-5	-	TRBJ2-5	-	TGTGCCAGCAGGGGTTATATCGGAGAGACCCAGTACTTC	CASRGYIGETQYF
TRBV7-3	many	TRBJ2-1	-	TGTGCCAGCAGCTTAGCGTCGGTAGCGGTCAATGAGCAGTTCTTC	CASSLASVAVNEQFF
TRBV7-2	-	TRBJ1-1	-	TGTGCCAGCAGCTACACTTCAAGGACTGAAGCTTTCTTT	CASSYTSRTEAFF
TRBV6-5	-	TRBJ1-2	TRBD1	TGTGCCAGCAGACGTCCCGGGACAGGGGACTATGGCTACACCTTC	CASRRPGTGDYGYTF
TRBV5-6	-	TRBJ1-3	-	TGTGCCAGCAGCTTGGCACTTCTCCCGGGCTCTGGAAACACCATATATTTT	CASSLALLPGSGNTIYF
TRBV9	-	TRBJ1-6	-	TGTGCCAGCAGCGTCGGGAATGGGAATTCACCCCTCCACTTT	CASSVGNGNSPLHF
TRBV11-2	-	TRBJ1-6	-	TGTGCCAGCAGCTTAGGGCCAGGGATGAATTCACCCCTCCACTTT	CASSLGPGMNSPLHF
TRBV27	-	TRBJ2-1	-	TGTGCCAGTAGCCTTGGGAGCTCCTACAATGAGCAGTTCTTC	CASSLGSSYNEQFF
TRBV5-4	-	TRBJ2-3	-	TGTGCCAGCAGCTCCTTAAATACGCAGTATTTT	CASSSLNTQYF
TRBV5-4	-	TRBJ2-5	TRBD2	TGTGCCAGCAGCTTGCCCGGCGGGGGGGCTGGAGAGACCCAGTACTTC	CASSLPGGGAGETQYF
TRBV27	-	TRBJ2-1	-	TGTGCCAGCAGGCGGGGTCTCTCCTACAATGAGCAGTTCTTC	CASRRGLSYNEQFF
TRBV9	-	TRBJ2-2	TRBD2	TGTGCCAGCAGCGTAGATGGGAGGGGTCCGAACACCGGGGAGCTGTTTTTT	CASSVDGRGPNTGELFF
TRBV5-4	-	TRBJ2-2	TRBD1	TGTGCCAGCAGCTGGGGACAGGGGTTCACCGGGGAGCTGTTTTTT	CASSWGQGFTGELFF
TRBV9	few	TRBJ1-5	TRBD1	TGTGCCAGCAGCGTAGACCAGGGGGCGCATCAGCCCCAGCATTTT	CASSVDQGAHQPQHF
TRBV13	-	TRBJ2-7	-	TGTGCCAGCAGACGGCAGGGCCACGAGCAGTACTTC	CASRRQGHEQYF
TRBV20-1	-	TRBJ2-1	-	TGCAGTGCCCCAGGTGTACATGAGCAGTTCTTC	CSAPGVHEQFF
TRBV6-6	few	TRBJ1-5	-	TGTGCCAGCAGTCGGACGGACTCTAGCAATCAGCCCCAGCATTTT	CASSRTDSSNQPQHF
TRBV2	-	TRBJ1-1	-	TGTGCCAGCAGTGTGAACAGTAACACTGAAGCTTTCTTT	CASSVNSNTEAFF
TRBV7-9	-	TRBJ2-5	TRBD2	TGTGCCAGCAGCTTAGGGACTAGCGGGGGCCGTGAGACCCAGTACTTC	CASSLGTSGGRETQYF
TRBV2	few	TRBJ2-5	-	TGTGCCAGCAGTAGTGGGGGGGCGGTAGCGGAGACCCAGTACTTC	CASSSGGAVAETQYF
TRBV27	-	TRBJ2-3	TRBD2	TGTGCCAGCACAGGGGCTAGCGGGGCAGATACGCAGTATTTT	CASTGASGADTQYF
TRBV19	-	TRBJ1-1	TRBD1	TGTGCCAGTACCTACACGGGGGACAGGCCAGAGAACACTGAAGCTTTCTTT	CASTYTGDRPENTEAFF
TRBV5-1	-	TRBJ2-6	-	TGCGCCAGCAGCGTGGGCCGGCGCCTCAACGTCCTGACTTTC	CASSVGRRLNVLTF
TRBV29-1	few	TRBJ1-2	TRBD1	TGCAGCGTAGACAGGGGAAACAACTATGGCTACACCTTC	CSVDRGNNYGYTF
TRBV7-8	-	TRBJ2-7	TRBD1	TGTGCCAGCAGCCCCCCTGGGACAGGGATCAGCGAGCAGTACTTC	CASSPPGTGISEQYF
TRBV6-1	few	TRBJ1-1	-	TGTGCCAGCAGCCCCTCTGTCACTGGGGGCGCAGCTTTCTTT	CASSPSVTGGAAFF
TRBV7-9	few	TRBJ2-7	-	TGTGCCAGCAGCCCCTGGGGCAAAACCTACGAGCAGTACTTC	CASSPWGKTYEQYF
TRBV7-9	-	TRBJ2-3	TRBD2	TGTGCCAGCAGCTTAGCAGCGGGGGGCACAGATACGCAGTATTTT	CASSLAAGGTDTQYF
TRBV7-9	-	TRBJ2-5	-	TGTGCCAGCACCACGACAGTGCAAGAGACCCAGTACTTC	CASTTTVQETQYF
TRBV5-1	-	TRBJ1-2	-	TGCGCCAGCAGCCTGGACGGGTATGGCTACACCTTC	CASSLDGYGYTF
TRBV9	-	TRBJ1-1	-	TGTGCCAGCGGAACAGGCGGGAACTTAGGGGAAGCTTTCTTT	CASGTGGNLGEAFF